This TCR beta chain was recorded in a study of cytomegalovirus exposure and HLA in healthy donors. The PCR ran on 60 Vbeta and 13 Jbeta primers. The protocol was immunoSEQ multiplex PCR, while the TCRdb copy is restricted to in-frame clones and leaves out a portion. The sample records 150,000 to 200,000 clones, 81% being singletons. Every donor was a healthy person donating bone marrow. Sequenced sample: PBMCs. This receptor was taken from a man between 18 and 29 years old in good health and CMV-seronegative.

CDR3 sequence (DNA): TGTGCCTGGAGTCCCTATACTGAAGCTTTCTTT. Translation: CAWSPYTEAFF. The chain carries TRBV30 and TRBJ1-1; D is unresolved. Trimming pared 2 bases from V and 5 bases from J, leaving 6 bases between. The CDR3 is 11 amino acids. Germline V gene data show CDR1 as GTSNPN and CDR2 as SVGIG (reference sequence).